The source of this T cell receptor (beta chain) is a study of memory CD4+ T cells and cytomegalovirus serostatus. Profiling relied on immunoSEQ multiplex PCR, and the TCRdb table lists in-frame clones only, not all of them. Among some 80,000 clones listed, more than 70% were seen once. Single viable CD3+CD4+CD8-CD45RO+ cells were sorted as the memory CD4+ T cells. Serum IgG to CMV pp150, pp28, p38 and p52 defined serostatus. After thawing, CD4+ T cells were positively selected. The V and J ends lost 6 bases and 5 bases, in that order; junction bases with no gene match: 8. Germline V CDR1 and CDR2: SNHLY, FYNNEI. This CDR3 is 15 amino acids long.

This rearrangement joins TRBV2 to TRBJ2-7; 12 nucleotides match TRBD1. The receptor was isolated from an adult in good health and CMV-seronegative. Sequenced material: memory CD4+ T cells from blood. CDR3 sequence: CASSGTGTGGDEQYF. The CDR3 DNA reads as TGTGCCAGCAGCGGAACCGGGACAGGGGGCGACGAGCAGTACTTC.